The 6 T cell receptor beta chains reported below all come from one sample, sequenced in a study of T cell responses to AZD1222 COVID-19 vaccine. Here immunoSEQ multiplex PCR was the method, and the copy in TCRdb shows in-frame clones only, minus some. The profile shows approximately 190,000 clones, 85% to 95% of them singletons. The input for sequencing was peripheral blood, taken 28 days after the second dose of the MenACWY control vaccine. The receptors stem from an adult who received the MenACWY meningococcal vaccine as a control.

The rearrangement uses TRBV5-1 and TRBJ1-6, with D hard to call. The CDR3 length is 15 residues. V lost 6 bases and J 8 bases, leaving 18 bases between the germline ends. The germline CDR1 and CDR2 sequences are SGHRS and YFSETQ. This CDR3 reads CASTVGLLADSPLHF. The CDR3 DNA is TGCGCCAGCACCGTGGGCCTTTTAGCGGATTCACCCCTCCACTTT.

CDR3 sequence: CASTTGSGPSPLHF. DNA of the CDR3: TGTGCCAGCACTACAGGGTCGGGCCCTTCACCCCTCCACTTT. V is TRBV6-1 and J is TRBJ1-6, with D maybe TRBD1 (6 bases). Trimming stripped 7 bases from V and 9 bases from J, with 16 bases between. Germline V gene sequence: CDR1 MNHNS, CDR2 SASEGT. The CDR3 is 14 residues long.

The J gene is TRBJ1-6, the V gene TRBV5-1, with a tentative D call TRBD1 (5 bases). The CDR3 contains 17 residues. V lost 4 bases and J lost 10, with 24 bases in between. Germline lookup yields CDR1 SGHRS and CDR2 YFSETQ. The CDR3, as DNA: TGCGCCAGCAGCCTTGCTAGACGGGACCAGGGAAAATCACCCCTCCACTTT. Translated: CASSLARRDQGKSPLHF.

The V and J genes are TRBV7-9 and TRBJ2-7, with D perhaps matching TRBD1 (5 bases). CDR1 is SEHNR and CDR2 is FQNEAQ in the germline V gene (reference sequence). The V gene lost 1 base and the J gene lost 5 bases, with 12 bases spanning the gap. This CDR3 contains 14 residues. The CDR3 DNA is TGTGCCAGCAGCTTAGGTGGGGCAAGAAACGAGCAGTACTTC. Translated: CASSLGGARNEQYF.

The chain recombines TRBV7-3 with TRBJ2-3; 9 positions match TRBD2. The CDR3 is made up of 15 amino acids. Germline loops: CDR1 SGHTA, CDR2 FQGTGA. With V trimmed by 5 bases and J by 1 base, 4 bases remained unmatched. As DNA, the CDR3 is TGTGCCAGCAGCCTAGCGGGATCCGGCACAGATACGCAGTATTTT. Its translation is CASSLAGSGTDTQYF. Full variable domain (outside the CDR3, taken from reference TRBV7-3 and TRBJ2-3): GAGVSQTPSNKVTEKGKYVELRCDPISGHTALYWYRQSLGQGPEFLIYFQGTGAADDSGLPNDRFFAVRPEGSVSTLKIQRTERGDSAVYLCASSLAGSGTDTQYFGPGTRLTVL.

This clone was picked up one time. The chain employs TRBV19 and TRBJ1-4; D ambiguous. V shed 7 bases and J shed 8 bases, with 14 bases lying between them. Germline V gives CDR1 LNHDA, CDR2 SQIVND (reference sequence). The CDR3 length is 13 residues. In DNA, the CDR3 is TGTGCCAGTACCTTCAATTGGCACGAAAAACTGTTTTTT. Translation: CASTFNWHEKLFF. The entire variable domain, with the rest obtained from reference TRBV19 and TRBJ1-4, is as follows: DGGITQSPKYLFRKEGQNVTLSCEQNLNHDAMYWYRQDPGQGLRLIYYSQIVNDFQKGDIAEGYSVSREKKESFPLTVTSAQKNPTAFYLCASTFNWHEKLFFGSGTQLSVL.